These 25 T cell receptor beta chains share one sample of origin, sequenced in a study of blood T cell repertoires in COVID-19. Sequencing was performed with immunoSEQ multiplex PCR; in TCRdb, only in-frame clones are kept and a portion is missing. Counted here are 200,000 to 250,000 clones, around 80% occurring once; the ten biggest clones make up 9.5% to 10%. The sample consisted of peripheral blood. The receptors derive from a man aged 45-65 years with active or convalescent COVID-19.

J is TRBJ2-1 and V is TRBV7-2; 9 positions match TRBD1. From germline, CDR1 is SGHTA and CDR2 FQGNSA. The CDR3 has 14 residues. V was pared by 5 bases and J by 8 bases, with 7 bases of the junction left unmatched. The CDR3 here is CASSRRTGAHEQFF. CDR3 coding DNA: TGTGCCAGCAGCCGGAGGACAGGGGCCCATGAGCAGTTCTTC.

The rearrangement uses TRBV19 and TRBJ2-2; 9 nucleotides match TRBD1. The V gene end was trimmed by 5 bases and the J gene end by 3 bases; junction bases not matched to a gene: 10. The CDR3 is made up of 17 amino acids. Germline V lookup: CDR1 LNHDA, CDR2 SQIVND (reference sequence). As DNA, the CDR3 is TGTGCCAGTAGTGATCACAGGGGGCTAGGGGACACCGGGGAGCTGTTTTTT. The encoded protein is CASSDHRGLGDTGELFF.

In its sample, this clone was seen once. The genes are TRBV7-2 and TRBJ2-5, with D possibly matching TRBD2 (5 bases). This CDR3 has 14 residues. With 7 bases removed from V and 5 bases from J, the gap between germline ends came to 17 bases. In germline, CDR1 is SGHTA, CDR2 FQGNSA. CDR3 sequence reads: CASTFTRAMETQYF. In DNA, the CDR3 is TGTGCCAGCACCTTCACTAGGGCCATGGAGACCCAGTACTTC.

The gene calls are TRBV4-2 and TRBJ1-2; D unclear. The CDR3 has 14 amino acids. Trimming removed 1 base from V and 3 bases from J, with 9 bases in between. CDR1 and CDR2 (germline): LGHNA, YNFKEQ. CDR3: CASSQGWQDYGYTF. As DNA, the CDR3 is TGTGCCAGCAGCCAAGGGTGGCAGGACTATGGCTACACCTTC.

The chain links TRBV7-9 to TRBJ1-3, with D maybe TRBD1 (6 bases). V lost 1 base to trimming and J lost 2 bases, with 6 bases between them. This CDR3 contains 14 residues. In germline, CDR1 is SEHNR, CDR2 FQNEAQ (reference sequence). The CDR3 nucleotides are TGTGCCAGCAGCTTAGACAGGGCTGGAAACACCATATATTTT. Amino acid sequence: CASSLDRAGNTIYF.

This clone was recorded once. The V call is TRBV28, the J call TRBJ1-4; 9 bases map to TRBD1. Trimming took 4 bases from V and 6 from J; bases not matched to a gene: 3. The germline V gene has CDR1 MDHEN and CDR2 SYDVKM. The CDR3 contains 14 residues. CDR3 sequence (DNA): TGTGCCAGCAGTTCCGGGACAGGGCATGAAAAACTGTTTTTT. It encodes CASSSGTGHEKLFF.

The rearrangement uses TRBV5-1 and TRBJ1-1; D remains unclear. Germline-derived CDR1 and CDR2 are SGHRS and YFSETQ. The V and J ends lost 0 bases and 4 bases respectively, with 7 bases between them. The CDR3 has 13 residues. The CDR3 loop reads CASSLGGGTEAFF. The CDR3 DNA reads TGCGCCAGCAGCTTGGGAGGCGGCACTGAAGCTTTCTTT.

At least ten counts were recorded for this clone. V gene TRBV7-9 combines with J gene TRBJ2-2; 7 nucleotides line up with TRBD2. The CDR3 covers 15 residues. Losses at the gene ends were 3 bases for V and 1 base for J; bases not matched to a gene: 2. Germline V gene lookup returns CDR1 SEHNR and CDR2 FQNEAQ (reference sequence). CDR3: CASSFGLENTGELFF. DNA for the CDR3: TGTGCCAGCAGCTTCGGACTAGAGAACACCGGGGAGCTGTTTTTT.

The CDR3 reads CASSRQVNNEQFF. The CDR3 region has the DNA TGTGCCAGCAGCCGGCAGGTTAACAATGAGCAGTTCTTC. The V and J genes are TRBV5-5 and TRBJ2-1; D uncertain. The CDR3 consists of 13 residues. V was pared by 4 bases and J by 5 bases, with 10 bases between. Germline V lookup: CDR1 SGHKS, CDR2 YYEKEE (reference sequence).

The table lists this clone with a count of one. The chain combines TRBV3-1 (or the pseudogene TRBV3-2) with TRBJ2-3; TRBD2 matches at 14 bases. Looked up from germline, CDR1 is LGHDT and CDR2 is YNNKEL (reference sequence). J was trimmed by 1 base and V by 1 base; bases with no gene match: 4. The CDR3 runs 18 residues. CDR3 loop: CASSQGTSGRFRTDTQYF. CDR3 nucleotide sequence: TGTGCCAGCAGCCAAGGGACTAGCGGGAGGTTTCGCACAGATACGCAGTATTTT.

The chain couples TRBV11-2 to TRBJ2-3; TRBD1 might be the D (6 bases). The CDR3 is made up of 15 amino acids. V lost 3 bases and J 0 bases, leaving 10 bases between the germline ends. CDR1 is SGHAT and CDR2 is FQNNGV in the germline V gene. The CDR3 sequence: CASSFRTASTDTQYF. As DNA, the CDR3 is TGTGCCAGCAGCTTCCGGACAGCGAGCACAGATACGCAGTATTTT. Supplemented by reference TRBV11-2 and TRBJ2-3, the full variable domain reads EAGVAQSPRYKIIEKRQSVAFWCNPISGHATLYWYQQILGQGPKLLIQFQNNGVVDDSQLPKDRFSAERLKGVDSTLKIQPAKLEDSAVYLCASSFRTASTDTQYFGPGTRLTVL.

V usage is TRBV4-2 and J usage is TRBJ2-4, with 11 positions matching TRBD2. The CDR3 runs to 20 residues. Germline CDR1 reads LGHNA; CDR2 reads YNFKEQ. V lost 0 bases and J lost 9; bases outside the gene matches: 19. The CDR3 loop is CASSQDQVGLAGSRRGIQYF. In nucleotides, the CDR3 is TGTGCCAGCAGCCAAGATCAAGTTGGACTAGCGGGCTCCCGCCGGGGCATTCAGTACTTC.

The chain employs TRBV2 and TRBJ2-2; 9 bases are shared with TRBD2. Germline V gives CDR1 SNHLY, CDR2 FYNNEI. The junction had 7 bases not matched to a gene; V was cut back by 6 bases and J by 2 bases. This CDR3 contains 16 residues. CDR3 DNA sequence: TGTGCCAGCAGACGACTAGCGGAGCTAAACACCGGGGAGCTGTTTTTT. It encodes CASRRLAELNTGELFF.

The rearrangement uses TRBV5-6 and TRBJ1-5, with a weak D call TRBD1 (5 bases). The CDR3 is made up of 14 amino acids. V lost 2 bases to trimming and J lost 4 bases, with 10 bases between them. Germline V gives CDR1 SGHDT, CDR2 YYEEEE. The CDR3 DNA reads as TGTGCCAGCAGCTTTTCAGGGTTTAATCAGCCCCAGCATTTT. Amino acid sequence: CASSFSGFNQPQHF.

This clone was observed once. The same CDR3 can be traced to other DNA sequences in this sample. The rearrangement joins TRBV15 to TRBJ1-5; no clear D gene. Trimming removed 5 bases from V and 5 bases from J, with 13 bases in between. This CDR3 contains 14 residues. Germline values: CDR1 LNHNV, CDR2 YYDKDF (reference sequence). The CDR3 DNA follows: TGTGCCACCAGCCGCGGGAGGCGGGATCAGCCCCAGCATTTT. It yields the protein CATSRGRRDQPQHF. The whole variable domain, remainder taken from reference TRBV15 and TRBJ1-5, is DAMVIQNPRYQVTQFGKPVTLSCSQTLNHNVMYWYQQKSSQAPKLLFHYYDKDFNNEADTPDNFQSRRPNTSFCFLDIRSPGLGDTAMYLCATSRGRRDQPQHFGDGTRLSIL.

The chain uses TRBV5-1 and TRBJ1-2, with D perhaps matching TRBD1 (5 bases). The CDR3 contains 16 residues. V shed 1 base and J shed 2 bases, with 15 bases lying between them. Germline V gene sequence: CDR1 SGHRS, CDR2 YFSETQ. The DNA of the CDR3 is TGCGCCAGCAGCTTGTCCGCCAGTCAGGGAAACTATGGCTACACCTTC. Translating gives CASSLSASQGNYGYTF.

This clone was observed a handful of times. The rearrangement joins TRBV11-2 to TRBJ2-7; a possible D gene is TRBD2 (6 bases). The CDR3 has 18 amino acids. V was clipped by 1 base and J by 5 bases, with 24 bases between them. Germline V gene lookup returns CDR1 SGHAT and CDR2 FQNNGV. The CDR3 bases are TGTGCCAGCAGCTTAGGGCGACTTTTTACTAAAGGGGAGGACGAGCAGTACGTC. Protein product: CASSLGRLFTKGEDEQYV.

The chain employs TRBV15 and TRBJ1-5, with TRBD1 identical over 7 bases. Germline V CDR1 and CDR2: LNHNV, YYDKDF (reference sequence). The J segment lost 5 bases and the V segment lost 4 bases, leaving 8 bases of the junction unmatched. This CDR3 is built from 15 residues. As DNA, the CDR3 is TGTGCCACCAGCAAAATCGACAGGGCCCATCAGCCCCAGCATTTT. Translation: CATSKIDRAHQPQHF.

J is TRBJ2-7 and V is TRBV5-1; D might be TRBD2 (6 bases). Trimming took off 6 bases at V and 4 bases at J, with 17 bases between the two ends. CDR3 size: 14 residues. Per the germline V gene, CDR1 is SGHRS and CDR2 is YFSETQ. The CDR3 sequence is CASTPGTEPYEQYV. The DNA of the CDR3 is TGCGCCAGCACCCCCGGGACTGAACCTTACGAGCAGTACGTC.

The CDR3 protein is CASSPDREGTEAFF. CDR3 in DNA: TGTGCCAGCAGCCCCGACAGGGAAGGCACTGAAGCTTTCTTT. The genes are TRBV7-3 and TRBJ1-1; 7 bases are shared with TRBD1. CDR3 length: 14 residues. Germline V gene sequence: CDR1 SGHTA, CDR2 FQGTGA. Trimming cost V 5 bases and J 4 bases; bases outside gene matches: 7.

The V gene is TRBV5-1, the J gene TRBJ1-2; weak D call: TRBD1 (5 bases). The CDR3 sequence is 16 residues long. Germline V gene lookup returns CDR1 SGHRS and CDR2 YFSETQ. The V and J ends lost 4 bases and 0 bases respectively, with 16 bases between them. The CDR3 bases are TGCGCCAGCAGCAGCAACCCGACAGCAGCTAACTATGGCTACACCTTC. It encodes CASSSNPTAANYGYTF.

V usage is TRBV9 and J usage is TRBJ2-7; 7 bases agree with TRBD2. CDR1 and CDR2 (germline): SGDLS, YYNGEE. The J segment lost 0 bases and the V segment lost 4 bases, leaving 7 bases of the junction unmatched. This CDR3 contains 15 residues. Written as DNA, the CDR3 is TGTGCCAGCAGCTTGGGGGGGGAGCCCTCCTACGAGCAGTACTTC. Amino acids: CASSLGGEPSYEQYF.

CDR3 in amino acids: CASSSGVANYGYTF. Written as DNA, the CDR3 is TGTGCCAGCAGCTCAGGGGTGGCTAACTATGGCTACACCTTC. The genes are TRBV7-2 and TRBJ1-2; tentatively, D is TRBD1 (6 bases). The CDR3 sequence is 14 residues long. V dropped 4 bases and J dropped 0 bases, with 9 bases sitting between them. Germline CDR1 reads SGHTA; CDR2 reads FQGNSA.

The V call is TRBV19, the J call TRBJ1-5, with D maybe TRBD1 (6 bases). The V gene lost 5 bases and the J gene lost 4 bases, with 12 bases spanning the gap. CDR1 is LNHDA and CDR2 is SQIVND in the germline V gene (reference sequence). The CDR3 loop spans 14 amino acids. In nucleotides, the CDR3 is TGTGCCAGTAGTTTCGGACAGTTTAATCAGCCCCAGCATTTT. Its protein product is CASSFGQFNQPQHF.

The chain combines TRBV25-1 with TRBJ2-5; weak D call: TRBD2 (6 bases). This CDR3 spans 14 amino acids. Per the germline V gene, CDR1 is MGHDK and CDR2 is SYGVNS. Trimming took off 2 bases at V and 5 bases at J, with 12 bases between the two ends. CDR3 nucleotides: TGTGCCAGCAGTGAACTGCGGGGCGCGGAGACCCAGTACTTC. It is translated as CASSELRGAETQYF. Supplemented by reference TRBV25-1 and TRBJ2-5, the full variable domain reads EADIYQTPRYLVIGTGKKITLECSQTMGHDKMYWYQQDPGMELHLIHYSYGVNSTEKGDLSSESTVSRIRTEHFPLTLESARPSHTSQYLCASSELRGAETQYFGPGTRLLVL.